This T cell receptor beta chain was retrieved from a study of early T cells in non-severe SARS-CoV-2 infection. Across the whole study: From unsorted whole blood, bulk RNA was sequenced, and the chains remained unpaired.

TCRdb re-derived calls from the 5' RACE reads in MiXCR, one entry per CDR3 protein. The data hold 68,000 or so distinct CDR3 sequences, with under 15% observed a single time. The germline CDR1 and CDR2 sequences are MNHEY and SMNVEV (reference sequence). The CDR3 has 15 residues. Between the trimmed V and J ends, which lost 9 bases and 6 bases, there was a span of 22 bases. The sequencing sample was made of whole blood. This clonotype originated in an adult who was a healthcare worker with PCR-confirmed SARS-CoV-2 infection or an uninfected control (not recorded which). The chain links TRBV27 to TRBJ2-3, with D tentatively TRBD1 (5 bases). The CDR3, as DNA: TGTGCCAGTTGGCGGTTGGACACGCGACGGGATACGCAGTATTTT. Translation: CASWRLDTRRDTQYF.